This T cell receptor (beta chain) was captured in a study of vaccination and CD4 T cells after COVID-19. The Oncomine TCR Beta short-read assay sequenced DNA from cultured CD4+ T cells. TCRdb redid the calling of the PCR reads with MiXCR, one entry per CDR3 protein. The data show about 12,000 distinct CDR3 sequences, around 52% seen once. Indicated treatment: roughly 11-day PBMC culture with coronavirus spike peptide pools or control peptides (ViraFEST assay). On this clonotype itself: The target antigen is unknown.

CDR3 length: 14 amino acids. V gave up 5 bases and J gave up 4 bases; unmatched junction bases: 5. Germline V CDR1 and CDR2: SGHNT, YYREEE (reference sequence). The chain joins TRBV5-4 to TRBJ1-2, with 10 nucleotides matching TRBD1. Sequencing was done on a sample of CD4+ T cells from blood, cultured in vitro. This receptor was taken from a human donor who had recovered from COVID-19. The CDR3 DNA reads TGTGCCAGCAGGGGGGGACAGGGGAGCTATGGCTACACCTTC. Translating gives CASRGGQGSYGYTF.